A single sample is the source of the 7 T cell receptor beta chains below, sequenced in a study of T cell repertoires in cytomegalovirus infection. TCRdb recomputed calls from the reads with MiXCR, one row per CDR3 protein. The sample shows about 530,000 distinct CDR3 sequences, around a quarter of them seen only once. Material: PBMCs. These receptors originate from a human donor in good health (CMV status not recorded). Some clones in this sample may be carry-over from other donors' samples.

The CDR3 DNA sequence: TGTGCCAGTAGTATCCGTGCGGGAGGATTCACAAGCACAGATACGCAGTATTTT. This gives the protein CASSIRAGGFTSTDTQYF. The rearrangement uses TRBV19 and TRBJ2-3; 8 bases fit TRBD2. Germline CDR1 reads LNHDA; CDR2 reads SQIVND (reference sequence). Losses at the gene ends were 3 bases for V and 0 bases for J; bases not matched to a gene: 11. The CDR3 is 18 amino acids.

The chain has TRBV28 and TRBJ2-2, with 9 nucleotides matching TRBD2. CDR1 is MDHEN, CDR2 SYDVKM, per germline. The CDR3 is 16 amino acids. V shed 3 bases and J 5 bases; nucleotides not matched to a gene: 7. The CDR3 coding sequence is TGTGCCAGCAGTTTCGCGGGACTAGCCCGGACCGGGGAGCTGTTTTTT. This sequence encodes CASSFAGLARTGELFF.

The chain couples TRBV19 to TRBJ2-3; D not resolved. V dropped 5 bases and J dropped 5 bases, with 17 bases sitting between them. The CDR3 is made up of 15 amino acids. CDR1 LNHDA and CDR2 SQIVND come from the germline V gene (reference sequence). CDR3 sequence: CASSPKRSLGDTQYF. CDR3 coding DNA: TGTGCCAGTAGTCCGAAGCGTAGCCTAGGAGATACGCAGTATTTT.

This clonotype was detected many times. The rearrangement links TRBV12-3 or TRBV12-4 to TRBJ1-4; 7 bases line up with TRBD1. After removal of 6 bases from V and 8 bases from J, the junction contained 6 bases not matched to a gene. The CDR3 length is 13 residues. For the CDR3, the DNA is TGTGCCAGCAGGGCCGGGACAGCGGAAAAACTGTTTTTT. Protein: CASRAGTAEKLFF.

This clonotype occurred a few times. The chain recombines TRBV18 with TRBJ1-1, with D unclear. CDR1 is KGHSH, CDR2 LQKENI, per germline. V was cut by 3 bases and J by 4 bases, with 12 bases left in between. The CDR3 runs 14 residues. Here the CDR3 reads CASSPQHRSTEAFF. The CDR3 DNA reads TGTGCCAGCTCACCGCAACACAGAAGCACTGAAGCTTTCTTT.

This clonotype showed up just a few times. CDR3 protein: CASSLGENEKLFF. CDR3 bases: TGTGCCAGCAGCTTAGGGGAGAATGAAAAACTGTTTTTT. The chain is built from TRBV7-9 and TRBJ1-4; D not resolved. Trimming took off 1 base at V and 5 bases at J, with 5 bases between the two ends. Germline CDR1 is SEHNR and CDR2 is FQNEAQ (reference sequence). The CDR3 extends over 13 amino acids.

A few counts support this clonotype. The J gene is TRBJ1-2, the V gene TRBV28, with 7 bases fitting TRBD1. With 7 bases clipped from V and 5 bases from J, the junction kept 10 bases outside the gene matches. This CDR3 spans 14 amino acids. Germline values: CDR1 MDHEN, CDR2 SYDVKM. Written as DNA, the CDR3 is TGTGCCAGCACCTCGGAGGGGGCCAGGTATGGCTACACCTTC. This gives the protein CASTSEGARYGYTF.